One and the same sample provided the 27 T cell receptor beta chains below, sequenced in a study of T-cell reconstitution after alpha-beta-depleted transplantation in children. Unique molecular identifiers tagged the TCRbeta library. Using its own MiXCR run on the PCR reads, TCRdb lists one record per CDR3 protein. Of about 400,000 distinct CDR3 sequences listed, around 21% are singletons. The sample consisted of PBMCs from the stem cell graft donor, taken from the stem cell graft. The receptors stem from a human donor who donated a stem cell graft to a child with acute myeloid leukemia.

This chain joins TRBV29-1 and TRBJ1-4; 7 bases are a match to TRBD1. The germline CDR1 and CDR2 sequences are SQVTM and ANQGSEA. The length of the CDR3 is 15 residues. Trimming removed 4 bases from V and 5 bases from J; junction bases left unmatched: 10. CDR3 loop: CSVGRTGTENEKLFF. The CDR3 DNA is TGCAGCGTTGGCCGGACCGGGACAGAAAATGAAAAACTGTTTTTT.

This clonotype was found many times. The chain links TRBV20-1 to TRBJ1-5; D unresolved. CDR1 is DFQATT and CDR2 is SNEGSKA in the germline V gene (reference sequence). V lost 5 bases to trimming and J lost 1 base, with 12 bases between them. The CDR3 has 14 residues. The chain's CDR3 is CSARSMLSNQPQHF. The CDR3 region has the DNA TGCAGTGCTCGGAGCATGCTGAGCAATCAGCCCCAGCATTTT.

This clonotype has a handful of counts. CDR3 nucleotide sequence: TGTGCCACCAGTGATTTGCTAGGGGGATCAGGAAATGAGCAGTTCTTC. It yields the protein CATSDLLGGSGNEQFF. V gene TRBV24-1 combines with J gene TRBJ2-1; weak D call: TRBD1 (6 bases). The V gene lost 0 bases and the J gene lost 7 bases, with 15 bases spanning the gap. This CDR3 is 16 amino acids long. Germline CDR1 and CDR2: KGHDR and SFDVKD.

CDR3 in DNA: TGTGCCAGCAGTGGGGGGGACGGGGGGCCGTACACTGAAGCTTTCTTT. This codes for CASSGGDGGPYTEAFF. V and J are TRBV25-1 and TRBJ1-1; maybe TRBD1 (6 bases). V was clipped by 4 bases and J by 3 bases, with 18 bases between them. From germline, CDR1 is MGHDK and CDR2 SYGVNS. This CDR3 spans 16 amino acids.

V and J are TRBV10-3 and TRBJ2-1; 9 bases line up with TRBD2. Germline-derived CDR1 and CDR2 are ENHRY and SYGVKD. There are 14 residues in the CDR3. V lost 6 bases and J lost 2; bases outside the gene matches: 2. CDR3 amino acids: CAISSSGAYNEQFF. In DNA, the CDR3 is TGTGCCATCAGCTCTAGCGGGGCCTACAATGAGCAGTTCTTC.

This rearrangement joins TRBV7-6 to TRBJ2-7; 7 bases are a match to TRBD1. The CDR3 is 13 amino acids. Germline V CDR1 and CDR2: SGHVS, FNYEAQ. V shed 3 bases and J 7 bases; nucleotides not matched to a gene: 6. The CDR3 is CASSFSGGGEQYF. The DNA of the CDR3 is TGTGCCAGCAGCTTCTCAGGGGGTGGTGAGCAGTACTTC.

This clonotype was detected a few times. The chain has TRBV6-5 and TRBJ1-2; D is possibly TRBD1 (6 bases). V lost 0 bases and J 6 bases, leaving 14 bases between the germline ends. Germline V gene data show CDR1 as MNHEY and CDR2 as SVGAGI. The CDR3 consists of 15 residues. CDR3 bases: TGTGCCAGCAGTTACTCGGTAGGGGGGGTAAATGGCTACACCTTC. Protein: CASSYSVGGVNGYTF.

This clonotype has ten or more counts. V gene TRBV6-5 combines with J gene TRBJ2-1; D possibly matches TRBD1 or TRBD2 (5 bases each). V was pared by 2 bases and J by 5 bases, with 19 bases between. The V gene's germline CDR1 is MNHEY and CDR2 SVGAGI. The CDR3 runs to 17 residues. The CDR3, as DNA: TGTGCCAGCAGTTACCTTCCTGGGACCCGCTTCAACAATGAGCAGTTCTTC. Its translation: CASSYLPGTRFNNEQFF.

V is TRBV20-1 and J is TRBJ1-6; D unclear. Germline V gene sequence: CDR1 DFQATT, CDR2 SNEGSKA (reference sequence). Trimming stripped 7 bases from V and 5 bases from J, with 12 bases between. The CDR3 loop spans 13 amino acids. In nucleotides, the CDR3 is TGCAGTGTTGCCGACGAACATAATTCACCCCTCCACTTT. Residues: CSVADEHNSPLHF.

The V and J genes are TRBV7-9 and TRBJ2-5; 9 nucleotides agree with TRBD2. Germline lookup yields CDR1 SEHNR and CDR2 FQNEAQ (reference sequence). J gave up 5 bases and V 3 bases, and 10 bases lay outside the gene matches. The CDR3 extends over 16 amino acids. CDR3 coding DNA: TGTGCCAGCAGCTTCGAGGGTCTAGCGGGATCGGAGACCCAGTACTTC. This codes for CASSFEGLAGSETQYF.

This clonotype was counted a few times. The genes are TRBV7-7 and TRBJ2-5; TRBD2 aligns across 7 bases. Trimming at V came to 0 bases and at J to 5 bases, leaving 15 bases not matched to a gene. The CDR3 length is 18 residues. Germline loops: CDR1 SSHAT, CDR2 FNYEAQ (reference sequence). The CDR3 DNA reads as TGTGCCAGCAGCTTAGCCGGTGCCCGGGGAGGGAGTATGGAGACCCAGTACTTC. It encodes CASSLAGARGGSMETQYF.

This clonotype was observed a few times. The rearrangement links TRBV12-5 to TRBJ2-2, with 7 bases that match TRBD1. CDR3 size: 21 residues. The V gene end was trimmed by 0 bases and the J gene end by 6 bases; junction bases not matched to a gene: 22. The germline gives CDR1 LGHNT, CDR2 FRNRAP. CDR3 sequence: CASGLVRLMSEGGDGAGELFF. The CDR3 nucleotides read TGTGCTAGTGGTTTGGTACGGCTAATGAGCGAAGGGGGCGACGGGGCCGGGGAGCTGTTTTTT.

The J gene is TRBJ1-4, the V gene TRBV7-9; D remains unclear. The germline V gene encodes CDR1 SEHNR and CDR2 FQNEAQ (reference sequence). The V end was cut by 2 bases, the J end by 10 bases, with 8 bases between. The CDR3 spans 12 residues. In DNA form, the CDR3 reads TGTGCCAGCAGCTTAATTGGTTCAAAACTGTTTTTT. Amino acid sequence: CASSLIGSKLFF.

This sequence joins TRBV19 and TRBJ1-5, with a tentative D call TRBD1 (6 bases). Trimming took off 10 bases at V and 0 bases at J, with 16 bases between the two ends. The CDR3 runs to 15 residues. CDR1 is LNHDA, CDR2 SQIVND, per germline (reference sequence). CDR3 in amino acids: CATTGQPYSNQPQHF. In DNA form, the CDR3 reads TGTGCCACCACCGGACAGCCCTATAGCAATCAGCCCCAGCATTTT.

The chain uses TRBV5-5 and TRBJ1-4, with 8 bases fitting TRBD1. CDR1 and CDR2 from the germline V gene are SGHKS and YYEKEE (reference sequence). V lost 4 bases, J lost 6 bases, and 8 bases stayed unmatched. The CDR3 runs 15 residues. The CDR3 coding sequence is TGTGCCAGCAGCCTTAGACAGGGGTTGGATGAAAAACTGTTTTTT. Protein sequence: CASSLRQGLDEKLFF.

This chain uses TRBV29-1 with TRBJ2-3; 9 bases are a match to TRBD2. The germline V gene has CDR1 SQVTM and CDR2 ANQGSEA. This CDR3 has 15 amino acids. Trimming cost V 0 bases and J 5 bases; bases outside gene matches: 6. The CDR3 protein is CSVEELGGRGDTQYF. The CDR3 DNA reads TGCAGCGTTGAAGAACTAGGCGGGAGGGGAGATACGCAGTATTTT.

The gene calls are TRBV25-1 and TRBJ2-5; 9 positions agree with TRBD1. This CDR3 comprises 16 residues. V shed 1 base, J shed 4 bases, and the junction held 7 bases outside the gene matches. CDR1 is MGHDK, CDR2 SYGVNS, per germline. The CDR3 DNA sequence: TGTGCCAGCAGTGAATTTGGGACAGGGAGGATAGAGACCCAGTACTTC. Translating it yields CASSEFGTGRIETQYF.

V and J are TRBV29-1 and TRBJ1-4; D perhaps matches TRBD1 (6 bases). V was trimmed by 4 bases and J by 6 bases, leaving 12 bases between them. Germline CDR1 SQVTM, CDR2 ANQGSEA. CDR3 length: 13 amino acids. The CDR3 DNA follows: TGCAGCGTTGTAGGGGGGTCGCATGAAAAACTGTTTTTT. Protein sequence: CSVVGGSHEKLFF.

This clonotype was seen once. This chain connects TRBV3-1 to TRBJ2-1; D might be TRBD2 (5 bases). Deletions cut 4 bases from V and 10 bases from J, with 11 bases between. The CDR3 consists of 12 residues. CDR1 is LGHDT and CDR2 is YNNKEL in the germline V gene (reference sequence). The CDR3 here is CASSPRGREQFF. The CDR3 DNA reads as TGTGCCAGCAGCCCCCGGGGTCGAGAGCAGTTCTTC.

The gene calls are TRBV28 and TRBJ2-7, with D possibly TRBD1 on 5 matching bases. The V and J ends lost 7 bases and 5 bases respectively, with 15 bases between them. CDR1 is MDHEN, CDR2 SYDVKM, per germline. This CDR3 contains 13 residues. The CDR3 DNA sequence: TGTGCCAGCACTCGGCAGGGTGACCACGAGCAGTACTTC. Protein sequence: CASTRQGDHEQYF. Using reference TRBV28 and TRBJ2-7 for the parts outside the CDR3, the full variable domain is DVKVTQSSRYLVKRTGEKVFLECVQDMDHENMFWYRQDPGLGLRLIYFSYDVKMKEKGDIPEGYSVSREKKERFSLILESASTNQTSMYLCASTRQGDHEQYFGPGTRLTVT.

The table lists this clonotype with many counts. The chain carries TRBV12-3 or TRBV12-4 and TRBJ1-2, with TRBD1 matching 9 bases. The CDR3 spans 15 residues. V lost 5 bases and J lost 8; bases outside the gene matches: 12. CDR3 sequence: CASSTRTGAVEGYTF. The CDR3 DNA reads as TGTGCCAGCAGTACGAGGACAGGGGCGGTCGAGGGCTACACCTTC.

This chain links TRBV4-3 with TRBJ2-3; a possible D gene is TRBD2 (7 bases). V was pared by 4 bases and J by 3 bases, with 17 bases between. The germline gives CDR1 LGHNA, CDR2 YSLEER. This CDR3 has 16 amino acids. The CDR3 loop is CASSPRTGGATDTQYF. In nucleotides, the CDR3 is TGCGCCAGCAGCCCCAGAACGGGGGGCGCGACAGATACGCAGTATTTT.

This clonotype appeared a few times. This rearrangement joins TRBV12-3 or TRBV12-4 to TRBJ2-7, with 10 bases fitting TRBD1. J lost 7 bases, V lost 9 bases, and 6 bases had no gene match. The CDR3 is 12 residues long. The CDR3: CASRQGANEQYF. The CDR3 region has the DNA TGTGCCAGTAGACAGGGGGCGAATGAGCAGTACTTC.

This clonotype has a handful of counts. V usage is TRBV20-1 and J usage is TRBJ2-1, with 10 bases matching TRBD2. The germline CDR1 and CDR2 sequences are DFQATT and SNEGSKA (reference sequence). The CDR3 consists of 16 residues. V lost 2 bases, J lost 1 base, and 5 bases stayed unmatched. CDR3 DNA: TGCAGTGCTAGAAATAGCGGGAGGCTTTCCTACAATGAGCAGTTCTTC. Translation: CSARNSGRLSYNEQFF.

This clonotype was observed a handful of times. This rearrangement joins TRBV10-3 to TRBJ2-7; 11 bases align to TRBD2. This CDR3 is 16 amino acids long. Germline V gene data show CDR1 as ENHRY and CDR2 as SYGVKD. Germline trimming cut 5 bases from V and 0 bases from J; bases unmatched to any gene: 6. The CDR3 DNA reads TGTGCCATCAGTACCGGACTAGCGGGCCGCTCCTACGAGCAGTACTTC. It specifies CAISTGLAGRSYEQYF.

The chain links TRBV7-9 to TRBJ1-2; possible D gene TRBD1, 5 bases. From germline, CDR1 is SEHNR and CDR2 FQNEAQ (reference sequence). The V end lost 5 bases, the J end lost 6 bases, and 16 bases lay between the germline ends. This CDR3 contains 14 residues. In DNA, the CDR3 is TGTGCCAGCAGCCCCCTTGGGCAGGGCCATGGCTACACCTTC. It translates to CASSPLGQGHGYTF.

The gene calls are TRBV5-1 and TRBJ2-6; D is unclear. The germline V gene has CDR1 SGHRS and CDR2 YFSETQ. V lost 1 base and J 4 bases, leaving 9 bases between the germline ends. The CDR3 totals 15 residues. This CDR3 is CASSLSIAGANVLTF. In DNA, the CDR3 is TGCGCCAGCAGCTTGAGCATCGCCGGGGCCAACGTCCTGACTTTC.